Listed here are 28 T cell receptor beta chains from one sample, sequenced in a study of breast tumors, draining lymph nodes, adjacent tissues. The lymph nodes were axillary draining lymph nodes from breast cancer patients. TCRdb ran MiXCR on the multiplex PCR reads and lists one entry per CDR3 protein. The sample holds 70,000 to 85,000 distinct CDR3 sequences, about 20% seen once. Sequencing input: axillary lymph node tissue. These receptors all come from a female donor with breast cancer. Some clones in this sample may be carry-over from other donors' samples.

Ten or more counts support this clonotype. Here the CDR3 DNA reads TGTGCCAGCAGTTTTTCATCGGGGACTAACGAGCAGTACTTC. It yields the protein CASSFSSGTNEQYF. The chain is built from TRBV28 and TRBJ2-7; 7 bases agree with TRBD2. The V and J ends lost 3 bases and 5 bases, in that order; junction bases with no gene match: 7. In germline, CDR1 is MDHEN, CDR2 SYDVKM. The CDR3 is made up of 14 amino acids.

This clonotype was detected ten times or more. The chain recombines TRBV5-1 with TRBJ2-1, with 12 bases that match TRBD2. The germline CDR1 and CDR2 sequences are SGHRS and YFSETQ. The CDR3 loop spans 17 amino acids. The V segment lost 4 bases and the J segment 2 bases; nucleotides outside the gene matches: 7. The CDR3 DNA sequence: TGCGCCAGCAGCGTAGGTTGGACTAGCGGGGCCTACAATGAGCAGTTCTTC. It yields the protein CASSVGWTSGAYNEQFF.

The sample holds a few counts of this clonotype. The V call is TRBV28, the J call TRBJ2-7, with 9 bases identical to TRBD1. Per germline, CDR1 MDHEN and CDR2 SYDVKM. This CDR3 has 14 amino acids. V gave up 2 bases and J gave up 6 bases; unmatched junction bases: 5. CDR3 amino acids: CASSLGGQGGEQYF. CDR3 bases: TGTGCCAGCAGTTTAGGGGGACAGGGAGGCGAGCAGTACTTC.

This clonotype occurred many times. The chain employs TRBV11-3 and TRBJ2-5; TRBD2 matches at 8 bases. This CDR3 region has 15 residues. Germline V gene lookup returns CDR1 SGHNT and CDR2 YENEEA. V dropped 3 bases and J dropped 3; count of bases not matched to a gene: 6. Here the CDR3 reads CASSLGAGEEETQYF. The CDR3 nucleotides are TGTGCCAGCAGCTTGGGAGCGGGAGAGGAAGAGACCCAGTACTTC.

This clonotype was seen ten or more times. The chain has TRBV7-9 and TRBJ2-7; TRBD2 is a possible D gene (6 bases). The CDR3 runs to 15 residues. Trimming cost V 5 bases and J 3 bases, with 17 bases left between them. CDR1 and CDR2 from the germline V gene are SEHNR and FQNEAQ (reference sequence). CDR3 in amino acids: CASSGLGLGSYEQYF. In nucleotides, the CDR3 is TGTGCCAGCAGCGGGTTGGGGCTCGGGAGCTACGAGCAGTACTTC.

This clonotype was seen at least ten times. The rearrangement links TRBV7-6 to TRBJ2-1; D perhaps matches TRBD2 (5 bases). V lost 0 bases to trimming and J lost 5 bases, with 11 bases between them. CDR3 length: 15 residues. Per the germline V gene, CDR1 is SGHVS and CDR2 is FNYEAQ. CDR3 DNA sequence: TGTGCCAGCAGCTTAGCGGGAGTTGGGGACAATGAGCAGTTCTTC. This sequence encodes CASSLAGVGDNEQFF.

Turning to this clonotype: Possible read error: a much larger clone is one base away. Here the CDR3 DNA reads TGTACCAGCAGCCTCAGGGGGTGGGCTGAGTTCTTC. This codes for CTSSLRGWAEFF. The V gene is TRBV11-3, the J gene TRBJ2-1, with 7 bases aligning to TRBD1. Germline CDR1 is SGHNT and CDR2 is YENEEA. The CDR3 runs to 12 residues.

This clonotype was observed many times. This chain's CDR3 is CASSLAGTGDSPLHF. The DNA for the CDR3 is TGTGCCAGCAGTTTAGCGGGGACAGGGGATTCACCCCTCCACTTT. The J gene is TRBJ1-6, the V gene TRBV12-3 or TRBV12-4; 10 nucleotides agree with TRBD1. This CDR3 contains 15 residues. V lost 0 bases, J lost 8 bases, and 1 base stayed unmatched.

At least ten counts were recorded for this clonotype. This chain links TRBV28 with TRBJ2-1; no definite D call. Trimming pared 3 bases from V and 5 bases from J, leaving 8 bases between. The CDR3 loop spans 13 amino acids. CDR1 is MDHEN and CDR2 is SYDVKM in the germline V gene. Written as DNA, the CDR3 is TGTGCCAGCAGTTTCATCGGACACAATGAGCAGTTCTTC. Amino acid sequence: CASSFIGHNEQFF.

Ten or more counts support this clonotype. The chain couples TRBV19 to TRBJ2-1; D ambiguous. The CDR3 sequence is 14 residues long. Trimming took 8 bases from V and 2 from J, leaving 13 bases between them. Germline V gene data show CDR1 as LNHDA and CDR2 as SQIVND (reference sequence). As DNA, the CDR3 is TGTGCCAGTCTCCCCTCGGCTGCCTACAATGAGCAGTTCTTC. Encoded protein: CASLPSAAYNEQFF. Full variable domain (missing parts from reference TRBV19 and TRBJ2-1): DGGITQSPKYLFRKEGQNVTLSCEQNLNHDAMYWYRQDPGQGLRLIYYSQIVNDFQKGDIAEGYSVSREKKESFPLTVTSAQKNPTAFYLCASLPSAAYNEQFFGPGTRLTVL.

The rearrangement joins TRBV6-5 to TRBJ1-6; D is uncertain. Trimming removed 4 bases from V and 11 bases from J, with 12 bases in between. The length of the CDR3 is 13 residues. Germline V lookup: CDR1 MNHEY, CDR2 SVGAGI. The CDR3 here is CASSSLSNPPLHF. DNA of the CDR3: TGTGCCAGCAGTTCACTCAGCAATCCACCCCTCCACTTT.

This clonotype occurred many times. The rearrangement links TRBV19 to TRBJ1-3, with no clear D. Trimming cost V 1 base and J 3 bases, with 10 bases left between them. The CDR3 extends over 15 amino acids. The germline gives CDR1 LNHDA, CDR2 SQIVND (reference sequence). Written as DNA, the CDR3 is TGTGCCAGTAGTATAGTGGCGGGGAATGGAAACACCATATATTTT. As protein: CASSIVAGNGNTIYF.

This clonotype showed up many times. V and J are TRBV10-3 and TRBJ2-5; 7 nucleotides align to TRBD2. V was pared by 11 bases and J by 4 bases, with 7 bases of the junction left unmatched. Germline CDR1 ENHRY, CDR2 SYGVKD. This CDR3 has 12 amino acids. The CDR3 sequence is CAASRGRETQYF. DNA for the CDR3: TGTGCCGCTAGTCGCGGGAGAGAGACCCAGTACTTC.

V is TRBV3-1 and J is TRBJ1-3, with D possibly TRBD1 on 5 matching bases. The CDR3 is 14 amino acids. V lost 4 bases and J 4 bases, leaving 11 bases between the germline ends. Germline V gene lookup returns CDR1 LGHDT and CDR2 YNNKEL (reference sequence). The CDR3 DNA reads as TGTGCCAGCAGCCTCCGGGACGGAGGAAACACCATATATTTT. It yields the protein CASSLRDGGNTIYF.

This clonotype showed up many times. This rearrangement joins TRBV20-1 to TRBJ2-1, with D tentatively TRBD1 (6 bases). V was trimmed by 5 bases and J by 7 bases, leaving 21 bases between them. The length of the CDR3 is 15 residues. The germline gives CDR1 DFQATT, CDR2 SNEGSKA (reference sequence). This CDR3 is CSAHPPGQGRNEQFF. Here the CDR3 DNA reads TGCAGTGCTCATCCCCCGGGCCAGGGGCGGAATGAGCAGTTCTTC.

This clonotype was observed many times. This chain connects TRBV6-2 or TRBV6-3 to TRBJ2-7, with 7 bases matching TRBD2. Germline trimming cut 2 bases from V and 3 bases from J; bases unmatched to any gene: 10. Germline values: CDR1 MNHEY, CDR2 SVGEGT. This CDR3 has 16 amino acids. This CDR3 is CASSYDFAGAIYEQYF. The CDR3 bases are TGTGCCAGCAGTTACGATTTCGCGGGAGCTATCTACGAGCAGTACTTC.

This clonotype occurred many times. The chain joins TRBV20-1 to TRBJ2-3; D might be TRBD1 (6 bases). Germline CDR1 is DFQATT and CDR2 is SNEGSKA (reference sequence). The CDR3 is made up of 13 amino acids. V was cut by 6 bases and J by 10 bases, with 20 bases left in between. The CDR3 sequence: CSASARPGAAQYF. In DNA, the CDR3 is TGCAGTGCCTCGGCGCGCCCAGGGGCCGCGCAGTATTTT.

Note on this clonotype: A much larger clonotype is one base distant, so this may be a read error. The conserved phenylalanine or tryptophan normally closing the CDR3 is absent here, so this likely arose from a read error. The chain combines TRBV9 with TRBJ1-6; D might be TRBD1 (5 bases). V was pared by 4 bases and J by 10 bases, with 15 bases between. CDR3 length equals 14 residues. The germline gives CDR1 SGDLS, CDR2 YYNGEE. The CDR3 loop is CASSLDTLGSPLHL. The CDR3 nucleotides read TGTGCCAGCAGCCTGGACACCTTGGGGTCACCCCTCCACCTT.

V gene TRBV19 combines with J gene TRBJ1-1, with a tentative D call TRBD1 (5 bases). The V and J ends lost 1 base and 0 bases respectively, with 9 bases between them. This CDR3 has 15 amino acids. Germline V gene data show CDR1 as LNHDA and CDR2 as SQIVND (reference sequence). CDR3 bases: TGTGCCAGTAGTATAGGTAGAGGGGTGAACACTGAAGCTTTCTTT. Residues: CASSIGRGVNTEAFF.

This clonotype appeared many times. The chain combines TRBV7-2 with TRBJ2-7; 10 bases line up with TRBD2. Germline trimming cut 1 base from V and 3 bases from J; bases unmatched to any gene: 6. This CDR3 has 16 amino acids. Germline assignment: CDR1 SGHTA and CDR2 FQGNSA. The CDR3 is CASSLVASGGNYEQYF. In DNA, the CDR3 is TGTGCCAGCAGCTTAGTAGCTAGCGGGGGAAACTACGAGCAGTACTTC.

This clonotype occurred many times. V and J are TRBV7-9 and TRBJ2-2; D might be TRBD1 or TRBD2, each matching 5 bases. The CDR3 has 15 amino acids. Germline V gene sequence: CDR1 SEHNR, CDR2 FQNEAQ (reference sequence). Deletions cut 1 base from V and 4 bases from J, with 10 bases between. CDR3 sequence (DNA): TGTGCCAGCAGCTTAGGAGGGACGGGCACCGGGGAGCTGTTTTTT. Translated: CASSLGGTGTGELFF.

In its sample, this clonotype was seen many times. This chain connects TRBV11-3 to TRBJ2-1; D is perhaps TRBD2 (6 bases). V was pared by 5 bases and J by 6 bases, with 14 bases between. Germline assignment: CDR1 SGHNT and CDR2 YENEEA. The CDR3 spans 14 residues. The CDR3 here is CASSPGTVRNEQFF. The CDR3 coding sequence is TGTGCCAGCAGCCCTGGGACTGTTCGCAATGAGCAGTTCTTC.

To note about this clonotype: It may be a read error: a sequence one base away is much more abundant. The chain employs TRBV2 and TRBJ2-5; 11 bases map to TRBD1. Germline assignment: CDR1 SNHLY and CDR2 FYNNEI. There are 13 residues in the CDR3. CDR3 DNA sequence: TGTGCCAGCAGTCATGACGGGACAGGGGGTAAACCCTTC. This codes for CASSHDGTGGKPF.

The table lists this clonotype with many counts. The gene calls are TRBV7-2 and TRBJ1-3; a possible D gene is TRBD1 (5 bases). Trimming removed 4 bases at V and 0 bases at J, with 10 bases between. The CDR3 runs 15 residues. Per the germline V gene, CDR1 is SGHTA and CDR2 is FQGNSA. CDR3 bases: TGTGCCAGCAGCTCTTGGGGGGGCTCTGGAAACACCATATATTTT. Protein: CASSSWGGSGNTIYF.

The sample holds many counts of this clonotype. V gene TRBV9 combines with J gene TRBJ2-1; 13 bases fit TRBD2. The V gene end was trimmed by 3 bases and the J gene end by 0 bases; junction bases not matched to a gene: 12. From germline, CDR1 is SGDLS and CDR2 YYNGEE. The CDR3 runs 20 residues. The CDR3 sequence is CASSADKGLAGPLSYNEQFF. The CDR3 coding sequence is TGTGCCAGCAGCGCCGACAAGGGACTAGCGGGGCCTCTCTCCTACAATGAGCAGTTCTTC.

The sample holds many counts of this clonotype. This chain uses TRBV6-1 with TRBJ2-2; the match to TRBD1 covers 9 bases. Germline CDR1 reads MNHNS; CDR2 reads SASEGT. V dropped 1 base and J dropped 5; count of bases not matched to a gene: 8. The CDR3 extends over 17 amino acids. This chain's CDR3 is CASSEVPGQGFTGELFF. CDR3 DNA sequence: TGTGCCAGCAGTGAAGTGCCGGGACAGGGATTTACCGGGGAGCTGTTTTTT.

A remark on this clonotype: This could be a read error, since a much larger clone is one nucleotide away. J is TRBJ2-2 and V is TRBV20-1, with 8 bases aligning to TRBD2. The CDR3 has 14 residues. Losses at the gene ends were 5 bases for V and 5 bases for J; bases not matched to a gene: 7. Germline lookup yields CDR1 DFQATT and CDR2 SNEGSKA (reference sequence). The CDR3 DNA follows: TGCAGTGCTGGATCGGCTAGCGGGACCGGGGAGCTGTTTTTT. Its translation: CSAGSASGTGELFF.

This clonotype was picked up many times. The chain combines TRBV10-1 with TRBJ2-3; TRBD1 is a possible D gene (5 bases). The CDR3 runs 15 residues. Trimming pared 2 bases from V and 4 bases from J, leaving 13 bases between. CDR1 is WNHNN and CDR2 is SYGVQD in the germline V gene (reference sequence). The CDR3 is CASSEAGWRADTQYF. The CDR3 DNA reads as TGCGCCAGCAGTGAGGCAGGGTGGCGTGCAGATACGCAGTATTTT.